This TCR beta chain originates from a study of control samples from healthy donors and cancer patients. The CDR3 has 15 residues. The germline V gene encodes CDR1 LNHNV and CDR2 YYDKDF (reference sequence). Between the trimmed V and J ends, which lost 0 bases and 9 bases, there was a span of 15 bases. TCRdb's copy holds only in-frame clones and misses some; the assay was immunoSEQ multiplex PCR. The sample records 82,000 or so clones, 85% to 95% being singletons. The sample taken for sequencing was blood. This clonotype was sampled from a woman between 18 and 29 years old in good health. The J gene is TRBJ1-5, the V gene TRBV15; no clear D gene. CDR3 loop: CATSRDWGESWPQHF. The CDR3 DNA is TGTGCCACCAGCAGAGATTGGGGAGAGTCATGGCCCCAGCATTTT.